This TCR beta chain was identified during a study of Graves' ophthalmopathy and Graves' hyperthyroidism. On the study more broadly: Peripheral blood (taken before any treatment) was collected at initial diagnosis. Study-wide points: Detected in blood as well were most expanded thyroid clonotypes with frequency above 0.001. Ophthalmopathy progression was predicted with 55% to 71% sensitivity and around 78% specificity.

The CDR3 totals 15 residues. V shed 3 bases and J shed 4 bases, with 13 bases lying between them. Germline V gives CDR1 DFQATT, CDR2 SNEGSKA (reference sequence). RNA transcripts were the source from which TCR beta CDR3 regions were amplified. Second-round multiplex PCR followed a first-round RT-PCR using HTBI primers. TCRdb fed the multiplex PCR reads into MiXCR, producing one record per CDR3 protein. The table shows over 650,000 distinct CDR3 sequences, with about 40% occurring only once. The sample holds many counts of this clonotype. Its antigen is undetermined. The chain employs TRBV20-1 and TRBJ1-6; D perhaps matches TRBD1 (6 bases). Sequenced material: peripheral blood. The sequence derives from an adult man with Graves' ophthalmopathy. The CDR3 nucleotides read TGCAGTGCTAGGTACAGGGCGAAATATAATTCACCCCTCCACTTT. Translation: CSARYRAKYNSPLHF.